These 10 T cell receptor beta chains came from one sample sequenced in a study of blood T cell repertoires in COVID-19. Produced via immunoSEQ multiplex PCR; TCRdb's table is partial and in-frame only. The sample gives 300,000 to 350,000 clones, around 89% of which show up once; around 4.3% is in the top ten. Sequenced input: PBMCs or T cells enriched from blood (not recorded which). These receptors were obtained from a woman aged 18-35 years with acute COVID-19.

The V and J genes are TRBV12-3 or TRBV12-4 and TRBJ1-2; D perhaps matches TRBD1 (5 bases). Trimming took 6 bases from V and 4 from J, leaving 12 bases between them. CDR3 length: 13 amino acids. CDR3 in amino acids: CASRSGTPYGYTF. CDR3 DNA sequence: TGTGCCAGCAGAAGCGGGACGCCCTATGGCTACACCTTC.

The chain links TRBV3-1 (or the pseudogene TRBV3-2) to TRBJ2-3; a weak D match, TRBD2 (6 bases). With 1 base removed from V and 3 bases from J, the gap between germline ends came to 8 bases. Per the germline V gene, CDR1 is LGHDT and CDR2 is YNNKEL (reference sequence). This CDR3 region has 14 residues. The CDR3 loop reads CASSQGRVTDTQYF. Written as DNA, the CDR3 is TGTGCCAGCAGCCAAGGGAGGGTAACAGATACGCAGTATTTT.

The chain combines TRBV19 with TRBJ1-2; TRBD1 aligns across 11 bases. Germline V gene data show CDR1 as LNHDA and CDR2 as SQIVND (reference sequence). With V trimmed by 5 bases and J by 6 bases, 11 bases remained unmatched. The CDR3 consists of 16 residues. This chain's CDR3 is CASSRGQGAGGDGYTF. CDR3 DNA: TGTGCCAGTAGTCGCGGACAGGGGGCGGGCGGTGATGGCTACACCTTC.

The chain couples TRBV11-1 to TRBJ1-1; D may be TRBD1 (5 bases). The CDR3 is made up of 14 amino acids. Germline CDR1 is SGHAT and CDR2 is FQDESV (reference sequence). The ends were cut back, 3 bases at V and 4 bases at J, with 12 bases in the middle. CDR3 in amino acids: CASSFNMGGTEAFF. DNA of the CDR3: TGTGCCAGCAGCTTCAACATGGGGGGCACTGAAGCTTTCTTT. The full variable domain, completed using reference TRBV11-1 and TRBJ1-1, is EAEVAQSPRYKITEKSQAVAFWCDPISGHATLYWYRQILGQGPELLVQFQDESVVDDSQLPKDRFSAERLKGVDSTLKIQPAELGDSAMYLCASSFNMGGTEAFFGQGTRLTVV.

The rearrangement uses TRBV7-9 and TRBJ2-2; 13 positions agree with TRBD2. Germline loops: CDR1 SEHNR, CDR2 FQNEAQ (reference sequence). The CDR3 has 17 amino acids. V lost 1 base and J lost 3; bases outside the gene matches: 2. The CDR3 DNA is TGTGCCAGCAGCTTAGGGGGACTAGCGGGATACACCGGGGAGCTGTTTTTT. This gives the protein CASSLGGLAGYTGELFF.

The J gene is TRBJ2-1, the V gene TRBV9; the match to TRBD2 covers 8 bases. V lost 0 bases and J lost 0; bases outside the gene matches: 8. In germline, CDR1 is SGDLS, CDR2 YYNGEE. This CDR3 region has 18 residues. Here the CDR3 DNA reads TGTGCCAGCAGCGTAGAGGGACTAGGAAGGATCTCCTACAATGAGCAGTTCTTC. Protein: CASSVEGLGRISYNEQFF.

The gene calls are TRBV25-1 and TRBJ1-2; D might be TRBD1 (5 bases). V was clipped by 4 bases and J by 8 bases, with 20 bases between them. This CDR3 region has 15 residues. CDR1 is MGHDK and CDR2 is SYGVNS in the germline V gene. The CDR3 sequence: CASSVALGGEDGYTF. In DNA form, the CDR3 reads TGTGCCAGCAGTGTCGCCTTGGGAGGGGAGGACGGCTACACCTTC.

The CDR3 bases are TGTGCCAGCAGTGAAGCGGGGGGGGCGGATGGCTACACCTTC. This encodes CASSEAGGADGYTF. The chain is built from TRBV6-1 and TRBJ1-2, with a possible D match to TRBD1 (6 bases). CDR1 MNHNS and CDR2 SASEGT come from the germline V gene. V lost 0 bases and J 6 bases, leaving 11 bases between the germline ends. The CDR3 consists of 14 residues.

The rearrangement joins TRBV2 to TRBJ1-2, with TRBD1 matching 12 bases. Per the germline V gene, CDR1 is SNHLY and CDR2 is FYNNEI. With V trimmed by 2 bases and J by 2 bases, 15 bases remained unmatched. The CDR3 is 20 residues long. The CDR3 loop is CASSEWGGDRGPNGNYGYTF. As DNA, the CDR3 is TGTGCCAGCAGTGAATGGGGAGGGGACAGGGGGCCGAATGGGAACTATGGCTACACCTTC. Based on the CDR3 plus reference TRBV2 and TRBJ1-2, the full variable domain is EPEVTQTPSHQVTQMGQEVILRCVPISNHLYFYWYRQILGQKVEFLVSFYNNEISEKSEIFDDQFSVERPDGSNFTLKIRSTKLEDSAMYFCASSEWGGDRGPNGNYGYTFGSGTRLTVV.

This chain links TRBV4-2 with TRBJ1-4; TRBD1 is a possible D gene (6 bases). Trimming shortened V by 3 bases and J by 4 bases, and 24 bases separated the two germline ends. The CDR3 length is 19 residues. CDR1 LGHNA and CDR2 YNFKEQ come from the germline V gene. CDR3 DNA: TGTGCCAGCAGCCATCCTCCTCGACAGGCCTACAGCGTTAATGAAAAACTGTTTTTT. Protein product: CASSHPPRQAYSVNEKLFF.